These 25 T cell receptor beta chains originate from one sample sequenced in a study of blood T cell repertoires in COVID-19. Some clones are missing from TCRdb's copy, which holds only in-frame ones; the method was immunoSEQ multiplex PCR. The sample gives about 170,000 clones, 83% of which show up once; about 2% is in the top ten. Sequencing was performed on peripheral blood. These receptors came from a woman of 80 years or more with acute or convalescent COVID-19.

CDR3 in DNA: TGTGCCAGCAGTCCCGGGAGGGGGGGCCGGGATACGCAGTATTTT. It translates to CASSPGRGGRDTQYF. The chain joins TRBV25-1 to TRBJ2-3; 8 nucleotides align to TRBD2. This CDR3 is 15 amino acids long. The germline V gene encodes CDR1 MGHDK and CDR2 SYGVNS. Trimming took 5 bases from V and 6 from J; bases not matched to a gene: 10. Full variable domain (rest looked up from reference TRBV25-1 and TRBJ2-3): EADIYQTPRYLVIGTGKKITLECSQTMGHDKMYWYQQDPGMELHLIHYSYGVNSTEKGDLSSESTVSRIRTEHFPLTLESARPSHTSQYLCASSPGRGGRDTQYFGPGTRLTVL.

This clone was counted a single time. The chain couples TRBV29-1 to TRBJ1-1, with D hard to call. Germline-derived CDR1 and CDR2 are SQVTM and ANQGSEA. Deletions cut 4 bases from V and 0 bases from J, with 18 bases between. The CDR3 is made up of 16 amino acids. The DNA for the CDR3 is TGCAGCGTTGGGGCCGGTTTCCGGCATTTGAACACTGAAGCTTTCTTT. Protein product: CSVGAGFRHLNTEAFF.

V usage is TRBV5-4 and J usage is TRBJ2-3; 9 nucleotides agree with TRBD2. The germline V gene has CDR1 SGHNT and CDR2 YYREEE (reference sequence). This CDR3 contains 19 residues. Losses at the gene ends were 0 bases for V and 0 bases for J; bases not matched to a gene: 11. The CDR3 bases are TGTGCCAGCAGCTTGGGAGGTAGCGGGAGACCTCCAAGCACAGATACGCAGTATTTT. Protein: CASSLGGSGRPPSTDTQYF.

The chain joins TRBV19 to TRBJ2-7; D is possibly TRBD1 (8 bases). V lost 3 bases and J lost 3, with 18 bases in between. The CDR3 loop spans 16 amino acids. The germline V gene encodes CDR1 LNHDA and CDR2 SQIVND (reference sequence). CDR3 in DNA: TGTGCCAGTAGTATTGGTGGACTAGGGACAGGCTACGAGCAGTACTTC. It translates to CASSIGGLGTGYEQYF.

J is TRBJ2-2 and V is TRBV21-1; the D segment call TRBD1 is taken from the table without a DNA check. TRBV21-1 is described as a pseudogene. The CDR3 covers 17 residues. Written as DNA, the CDR3 is TGTGCCAGCAGCAACGAAGGGGACAGGGGTGTCACCGGGGAGCTGTTTTTT. This sequence encodes CASSNEGDRGVTGELFF.

The chain is built from TRBV6-1 and TRBJ1-2; perhaps TRBD1 as D (5 bases). CDR1 is MNHNS, CDR2 SASEGT, per germline. There are 16 residues in the CDR3. V lost 2 bases and J 2 bases, leaving 15 bases between the germline ends. Here the CDR3 reads CASSERYRDFNYGYTF. The CDR3 nucleotides are TGTGCCAGCAGTGAACGATACCGGGACTTCAACTATGGCTACACCTTC.

Comments on this clone: Other DNA sequences in the sample encode the same CDR3. J is TRBJ1-4 and V is TRBV6-5; TRBD1 matches at 7 bases. The CDR3 totals 14 residues. The germline V gene encodes CDR1 MNHEY and CDR2 SVGAGI. Trimming took 2 bases from V and 6 from J; bases not matched to a gene: 3. For the CDR3, the DNA is TGTGCCAGCAGTTACGGCAGGGGGGATGAAAAACTGTTTTTT. Translating it yields CASSYGRGDEKLFF.

The rearrangement joins TRBV19 to TRBJ2-2; TRBD2 is a possible D gene (6 bases). This CDR3 has 14 amino acids. Deletions cut 3 bases from V and 2 bases from J, with 7 bases between. Germline loops: CDR1 LNHDA, CDR2 SQIVND (reference sequence). The CDR3 DNA follows: TGTGCCAGTAGTATCGGGGGAAACACCGGGGAGCTGTTTTTT. Its translation is CASSIGGNTGELFF.

The chain couples TRBV14 to TRBJ2-1, with 14 bases identical to TRBD2. V was clipped by 5 bases and J by 8 bases; unmatched bases: 8. In germline, CDR1 is SGHDN, CDR2 FVKESK. The CDR3 runs 16 residues. CDR3 sequence (DNA): TGTGCCAGCAGCAGACCGGGACTAGCGGGAGAGCATGAGCAGTTCTTC. It is translated as CASSRPGLAGEHEQFF.

The J gene is TRBJ2-3, the V gene TRBV19, with 11 bases fitting TRBD2. This CDR3 comprises 16 residues. Germline V gene lookup returns CDR1 LNHDA and CDR2 SQIVND (reference sequence). Trimming cost V 5 bases and J 2 bases; bases outside gene matches: 6. The CDR3 protein is CASSSTSGTYTDTQYF. As DNA, the CDR3 is TGTGCCAGTAGTTCGACTAGCGGGACTTACACAGATACGCAGTATTTT. The full variable domain, in which reference TRBV19 and TRBJ2-3 provide the parts outside the CDR3, is DGGITQSPKYLFRKEGQNVTLSCEQNLNHDAMYWYRQDPGQGLRLIYYSQIVNDFQKGDIAEGYSVSREKKESFPLTVTSAQKNPTAFYLCASSSTSGTYTDTQYFGPGTRLTVL.

This clone appeared a few times. This chain joins TRBV2 and TRBJ1-2, with 9 bases aligning to TRBD1. Germline assignment: CDR1 SNHLY and CDR2 FYNNEI. After removal of 4 bases from V and 8 bases from J, the junction contained 5 bases not matched to a gene. The CDR3 runs to 13 residues. CDR3 amino acids: CASSGQGVGGYTF. CDR3 nucleotides: TGTGCCAGCAGTGGACAGGGGGTGGGAGGCTACACCTTC. The variable domain in full, with the rest retrieved from reference TRBV2 and TRBJ1-2, is EPEVTQTPSHQVTQMGQEVILRCVPISNHLYFYWYRQILGQKVEFLVSFYNNEISEKSEIFDDQFSVERPDGSNFTLKIRSTKLEDSAMYFCASSGQGVGGYTFGSGTRLTVV.

This chain connects TRBV11-3 to TRBJ1-1; D is uncertain. V was clipped by 3 bases and J by 5 bases, with 10 bases between them. CDR1 SGHNT and CDR2 YENEEA come from the germline V gene. There are 13 residues in the CDR3. CDR3 in amino acids: CASSFSVATEAFF. Written as DNA, the CDR3 is TGTGCCAGCAGCTTTTCTGTAGCAACTGAAGCTTTCTTT.

This chain connects TRBV9 to TRBJ1-5; TRBD1 matches 7 bases. Trimming removed 0 bases from V and 0 bases from J; junction bases left unmatched: 12. CDR1 is SGDLS, CDR2 YYNGEE, per germline. The CDR3 totals 19 residues. CDR3 sequence reads: CASSVEREDRRYSNQPQHF. The CDR3 bases are TGTGCCAGCAGCGTAGAAAGGGAGGACAGGAGATATAGCAATCAGCCCCAGCATTTT.

Comments on this clone: Other DNA sequences of this sample code for an identical CDR3. The chain joins TRBV3-1 (or the pseudogene TRBV3-2) to TRBJ2-2; maybe TRBD1 (6 bases). V was clipped by 1 base and J by 5 bases, with 11 bases between them. Germline V gene data show CDR1 as LGHDT and CDR2 as YNNKEL (reference sequence). This CDR3 has 15 amino acids. DNA of the CDR3: TGTGCCAGCAGCCAAGCCCCAGGGGTGACCGGGGAGCTGTTTTTT. This sequence encodes CASSQAPGVTGELFF.

The chain employs TRBV27 and TRBJ2-2, with D possibly matching TRBD2 (5 bases). Trimming left V 5 bases short and J 6 bases short, with 19 bases between. The V gene's germline CDR1 is MNHEY and CDR2 SMNVEV (reference sequence). The CDR3 has 16 residues. CDR3 in DNA: TGTGCCAGCAGTACCACCCGGGTTGGAGGTCCCGGGGAGCTGTTTTTT. Its protein product is CASSTTRVGGPGELFF.

The chain joins TRBV5-1 to TRBJ1-1; 11 nucleotides match TRBD1. The CDR3 runs 15 residues. The germline V gene encodes CDR1 SGHRS and CDR2 YFSETQ. V was pared by 3 bases and J by 7 bases, with 8 bases of the junction left unmatched. The CDR3 region is CASSSDVGTGGEAFF. The CDR3 DNA reads TGCGCCAGCAGCTCAGACGTGGGGACAGGGGGTGAAGCTTTCTTT.

CDR3: CASSMGLAAGVYEQYF. The CDR3 DNA is TGTGCCAGTAGTATGGGCTTGGCAGCGGGAGTCTACGAGCAGTACTTC. The chain recombines TRBV19 with TRBJ2-7, with 8 nucleotides matching TRBD2. The ends lost 3 bases at V and 3 bases at J; junction bases unmatched: 10. The CDR3 length is 16 residues. Germline CDR1 reads LNHDA; CDR2 reads SQIVND (reference sequence). The entire variable domain, with the rest obtained from reference TRBV19 and TRBJ2-7, is as follows: DGGITQSPKYLFRKEGQNVTLSCEQNLNHDAMYWYRQDPGQGLRLIYYSQIVNDFQKGDIAEGYSVSREKKESFPLTVTSAQKNPTAFYLCASSMGLAAGVYEQYFGPGTRLTVT.

The chain combines TRBV18 with TRBJ2-5; TRBD1 might be the D (5 bases). The germline CDR1 and CDR2 sequences are KGHSH and LQKENI. The CDR3 has 13 residues. Trimming removed 3 bases at V and 4 bases at J, with 9 bases between. CDR3 in amino acids: CASSPGALETQYF. In DNA form, the CDR3 reads TGTGCCAGCTCACCTGGGGCGTTAGAGACCCAGTACTTC. The variable domain in full, completed from reference TRBV18 and TRBJ2-5, reads NAGVMQNPRHLVRRRGQEARLRCSPMKGHSHVYWYRQLPEEGLKFMVYLQKENIIDESGMPKERFSAEFPKEGPSILRIQQVVRGDSAAYFCASSPGALETQYFGPGTRLLVL.

The rearrangement uses TRBV9 and TRBJ2-7; D is perhaps TRBD1 (5 bases). The CDR3 runs 14 residues. Germline CDR1 SGDLS, CDR2 YYNGEE. V gave up 0 bases and J gave up 10 bases, with 17 bases separating them. For the CDR3, the DNA is TGTGCCAGCAGCGTAGGGACAAACTACGGACAACAGTACTTC. Encoded protein: CASSVGTNYGQQYF.

J is TRBJ2-5 and V is TRBV7-2; 7 nucleotides align to TRBD2. CDR1 and CDR2 from the germline V gene are SGHTA and FQGNSA. This CDR3 has 14 residues. Germline trimming cut 5 bases from V and 4 bases from J; bases unmatched to any gene: 7. The CDR3 sequence: CASSPRGGRETQYF. The CDR3 DNA reads as TGTGCCAGCAGCCCGAGGGGAGGGCGAGAGACCCAGTACTTC.

Written as DNA, the CDR3 is TGCAGCATGTCGACTAGCGGGAATACAGATACGCAGTATTTT. Translated, it gives CSMSTSGNTDTQYF. The chain recombines TRBV29-1 with TRBJ2-3; 11 bases match TRBD2. From germline, CDR1 is SQVTM and CDR2 ANQGSEA. Trimming at V came to 8 bases and at J to 3 bases, leaving 7 bases not matched to a gene. The CDR3 contains 14 residues.

The rearrangement links TRBV24-1 to TRBJ2-5, with D tentatively TRBD2 (6 bases). Germline CDR1 reads KGHDR; CDR2 reads SFDVKD. V was cut by 1 base and J by 4 bases, with 9 bases left in between. CDR3 length: 14 amino acids. CDR3 region: CATSDFRRGETQYF. CDR3 sequence (DNA): TGTGCCACCAGTGATTTTCGGCGGGGAGAGACCCAGTACTTC.

The chain is built from TRBV5-4 and TRBJ1-1; D unresolved. With 4 bases removed from V and 4 bases from J, the gap between germline ends came to 14 bases. Germline V CDR1 and CDR2: SGHNT, YYREEE (reference sequence). The CDR3 is made up of 14 amino acids. CDR3 amino acids: CASSRSLEGTEAFF. CDR3 DNA sequence: TGTGCCAGCAGCAGAAGTCTAGAGGGCACTGAAGCTTTCTTT.

The V and J genes are TRBV6-2 or TRBV6-3 and TRBJ1-1; D possibly corresponds to TRBD1 (6 bases). V lost 4 bases and J 2 bases, leaving 14 bases between the germline ends. CDR3 length equals 15 residues. Germline-derived CDR1 and CDR2 are MNHEY and SVGEGT. As DNA, the CDR3 is TGTGCCAGCAGTTTTACAGGGTCGGGAAACACTGAAGCTTTCTTT. As protein: CASSFTGSGNTEAFF.

The chain combines TRBV6-2 or TRBV6-3 with TRBJ2-1; tentative D call: TRBD1 (5 bases). The germline CDR1 and CDR2 sequences are MNHEY and SVGEGT. With 0 bases removed from V and 3 bases from J, the gap between germline ends came to 12 bases. CDR3 length equals 16 residues. The CDR3: CASSYSLLTDYNEQFF. CDR3 nucleotide sequence: TGTGCCAGCAGTTACTCCCTCTTGACAGACTACAATGAGCAGTTCTTC.